This is a list of T cell receptor beta chains from one sample in a study of cytomegalovirus exposure and HLA in healthy donors. Method: immunoSEQ multiplex PCR; TCRdb's copy keeps in-frame clones and lacks some. The sample lists about 200,000 clones; roughly 73% were seen once. Sequencing was carried out using PBMCs. The source is a woman aged 25 to 39 in good health and CMV-seropositive. CDR3s include the opening cysteine and the closing phenylalanine or tryptophan. Each record gives: J gene, clone size, D gene, V gene, CDR3 protein, CDR3 DNA. D genes are given only for firm matches. The listing skips clone size in some rows; elsewhere it reads once, few, many or a size class.

>TRBJ1-2|-|-|TRBV7-9
CASSEVGDGYTF
TGTGCCAGCAGCGAGGTGGGTGATGGCTACACCTTC
>TRBJ2-7|-|TRBD1|TRBV25-1
CASRDRLTYEQYF
TGTGCCAGCAGGGACAGGTTGACCTACGAGCAGTACTTC
>TRBJ1-2|-|TRBD1|TRBV27
CASSLSPGQGALGYTF
TGTGCCAGCAGTTTATCTCCGGGACAGGGGGCACTAGGCTACACCTTC
>TRBJ2-2|-|-|TRBV4-2
CASSRILFRANTGELFF
TGTGCCAGCAGCCGGATCCTGTTCCGGGCGAACACCGGGGAGCTGTTTTTT
>TRBJ1-2|-|-|TRBV30
CAWSVQVRGGYTF
TGTGCCTGGAGTGTACAAGTTCGGGGTGGCTACACCTTC
>TRBJ2-5|-|TRBD1|TRBV5-6
CASSLRGTGETQYF
TGTGCCAGCAGCCTGAGAGGGACAGGGGAGACCCAGTACTTC
>TRBJ2-1|-|TRBD2|TRBV9
CASSAGLGTYNEQFF
TGTGCCAGCAGCGCCGGACTAGGAACCTACAATGAGCAGTTCTTC
>TRBJ2-5|-|-|TRBV4-3
CASSHNRDTEETQYF
TGCGCCAGCAGCCACAACCGGGACACAGAAGAGACCCAGTACTTC
>TRBJ1-4|-|-|TRBV28
CASRRVLVATNEKLFF
TGTGCCAGCAGGCGGGTCTTAGTTGCAACTAATGAAAAACTGTTTTTT
>TRBJ2-7|-|TRBD2|TRBV5-6
CASSSRTRFNHEQYF
TGTGCCAGCAGCTCTAGGACTAGGTTTAACCACGAGCAGTACTTC
>TRBJ2-5|-|TRBD2|TRBV30
CAWRAGRETQYF
TGTGCCTGGAGAGCGGGGCGAGAGACCCAGTACTTC
>TRBJ2-3|-|TRBD2|TRBV4-2
CASSQGRGGSDTQYF
TGTGCCAGCAGCCAAGGTCGCGGGGGGTCAGATACGCAGTATTTT
>TRBJ1-1|few|-|TRBV28
CASTTPAGRDTEAFF
TGTGCCAGCACTACCCCGGCGGGGCGGGACACTGAAGCTTTCTTT
>TRBJ1-1|-|-|TRBV19
CASSSTGPPTMNTEAFF
TGTGCCAGTAGTTCTACAGGACCACCGACCATGAACACTGAAGCTTTCTTT
>TRBJ2-7|-|TRBD2|TRBV7-2
CASTGTSGSSYEQYF
TGTGCCAGCACGGGGACTAGCGGGTCCTCCTACGAGCAGTACTTC
>TRBJ1-5|few|-|TRBV2
CASRPGGNQPQHF
TGTGCCAGCAGACCAGGAGGGAATCAGCCCCAGCATTTT
>TRBJ2-7|-|-|TRBV29-1
CSVGRGLGYEQYF
TGCAGCGTTGGGAGGGGATTAGGGTACGAGCAGTACTTC
>TRBJ1-1|-|-|TRBV7-9
CASSSQYTEAFF
TGTGCCAGCAGCTCCCAGTACACTGAAGCTTTCTTT
>TRBJ1-1|-|-|TRBV18
CASSPPISMNTEAFF
TGTGCCAGCTCACCACCGATCAGTATGAACACTGAAGCTTTCTTT
>TRBJ1-1|-|-|TRBV7-3
CASSLSWGGSTEAFF
TGTGCCAGCAGCTTAAGTTGGGGGGGATCCACTGAAGCTTTCTTT
>TRBJ2-1|-|-|TRBV7-8
CASSSLGRGGPNNEQFF
TGTGCCAGCAGCTCCTTGGGAAGGGGTGGACCCAACAATGAGCAGTTCTTC
>TRBJ1-1|-|-|TRBV2
CATQGSIVNTEAFF
TGTGCCACGCAGGGATCGATCGTGAACACTGAAGCTTTCTTT
>TRBJ2-5|-|-|TRBV11-2
CASSPSGAGGLETQYF
TGTGCCAGCAGTCCAAGCGGGGCAGGGGGCTTAGAGACCCAGTACTTC
>TRBJ1-6|-|-|TRBV6-5
CASSTGRYNSPLHF
TGTGCCAGCAGCACAGGGCGTTATAATTCACCCCTCCACTTT
>TRBJ1-1|-|-|TRBV29-1
CSVVPGEGNTEAFF
TGCAGCGTTGTGCCGGGTGAAGGGAACACTGAAGCTTTCTTT
>TRBJ2-5|-|-|TRBV27
CASSLRVPGGQETQYF
TGTGCCAGCAGTTTAAGGGTTCCAGGCGGGCAAGAGACCCAGTACTTC
>TRBJ1-2|-|TRBD1|TRBV29-1
CSVDVTGGLYTF
TGCAGCGTTGACGTGACAGGGGGCCTCTACACCTTC
>TRBJ2-1|-|TRBD2|TRBV20-1
CSASPGLAFF
TGCAGTGCTAGCCCGGGACTAGCTTTCTTC
>TRBJ2-3|-|TRBD2|TRBV5-4
CASSKGGLAVLPTSTDTQYF
TGTGCCAGCAGCAAAGGGGGACTAGCGGTCTTACCCACTAGCACAGATACGCAGTATTTT
>TRBJ2-3|-|-|TRBV7-9
CASSLRQNTDTQYF
TGTGCCAGCAGCTTAAGACAGAACACAGATACGCAGTATTTT
>TRBJ2-7|-|TRBD2|TRBV28
CASSLSVAGGPGEQYF
TGTGCCAGCAGTTTATCGGTCGCGGGGGGGCCAGGGGAGCAGTACTTC
>TRBJ1-1|-|-|TRBV30
CAWSRLQGRGTEAFF
TGTGCCTGGAGCAGACTACAGGGTCGGGGAACTGAAGCTTTCTTT
>TRBJ2-1|-|TRBD2|TRBV18
CASSLPRQGGLNEQFF
TGTGCCAGCTCACTGCCCAGGCAGGGAGGGCTCAATGAGCAGTTCTTC
>TRBJ2-2|-|TRBD2|TRBV10-3
CAIRAGGVDTGELFF
TGTGCCATCCGAGCGGGAGGGGTCGACACCGGGGAGCTGTTTTTT
>TRBJ2-3|-|TRBD2|TRBV19
CASRGLGTDTQYF
TGTGCCAGTAGGGGACTAGGTACAGATACGCAGTATTTT
>TRBJ2-4|few|-|TRBV27
CASGPRNIQYF
TGTGCCAGCGGGCCTCGGAACATTCAGTACTTC
>TRBJ2-3|-|-|TRBV12-5
CASGLKPDTQYF
TGTGCTAGTGGTTTGAAGCCAGATACGCAGTATTTT
>TRBJ2-3|-|-|TRBV5-6
CASSPLKGVADTQYF
TGTGCCAGCAGCCCACTTAAGGGAGTGGCAGATACGCAGTATTTT
>TRBJ2-3|-|-|TRBV28
CASSLLPTGYTDTQYF
TGTGCCAGCAGTTTACTACCGACGGGGTACACAGATACGCAGTATTTT
>TRBJ1-2|once|-|TRBV5-6
CASSPGEIGYTF
TGTGCCAGCAGCCCCGGGGAGATCGGCTACACCTTC
>TRBJ2-3|-|TRBD2|TRBV5-4
CASSWGGDTQYF
TGTGCCAGCAGCTGGGGGGGGGATACGCAGTATTTT
>TRBJ2-7|-|TRBD2|TRBV28
CASSGPGTSGYEQYF
TGTGCCAGCAGTGGACCCGGGACTAGCGGCTACGAGCAGTACTTC
>TRBJ2-7|-|-|TRBV6-1
CASSDLPTPFDEQYF
TGTGCCAGCAGTGACCTACCGACTCCTTTCGACGAGCAGTACTTC
>TRBJ1-2|few|-|TRBV25-1
CASSDAGPYGYTF
TGTGCCAGCAGTGACGCAGGCCCCTATGGCTACACCTTC
>TRBJ1-5|once|TRBD1|TRBV6-5
CASRRQGGQPQHF
TGTGCCAGCAGAAGACAGGGCGGTCAGCCCCAGCATTTT
>TRBJ2-5|-|-|TRBV7-2
CASSVNEDREGETQYF
TGTGCCAGCAGCGTAAATGAGGACAGGGAGGGAGAGACCCAGTACTTC